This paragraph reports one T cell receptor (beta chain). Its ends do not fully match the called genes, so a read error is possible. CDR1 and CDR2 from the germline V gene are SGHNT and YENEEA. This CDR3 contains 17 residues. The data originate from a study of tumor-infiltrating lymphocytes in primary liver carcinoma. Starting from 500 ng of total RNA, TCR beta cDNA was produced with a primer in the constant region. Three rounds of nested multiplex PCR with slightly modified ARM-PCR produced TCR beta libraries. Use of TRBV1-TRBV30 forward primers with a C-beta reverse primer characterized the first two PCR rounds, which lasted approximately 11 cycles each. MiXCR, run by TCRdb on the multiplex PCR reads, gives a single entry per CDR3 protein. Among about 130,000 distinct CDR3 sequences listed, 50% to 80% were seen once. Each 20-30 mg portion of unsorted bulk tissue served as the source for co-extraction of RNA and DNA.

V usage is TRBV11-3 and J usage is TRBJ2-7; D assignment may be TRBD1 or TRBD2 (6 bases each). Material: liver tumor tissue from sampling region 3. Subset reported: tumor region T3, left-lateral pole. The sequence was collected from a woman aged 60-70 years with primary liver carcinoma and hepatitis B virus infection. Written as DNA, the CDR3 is TGTGCCAGCAGCTTAGTCCTCTCTAGCGAAGGGGGGATCGAGCAGTATTTC. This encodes CASSLVLSSEGGIEQYF.